The 14 T cell receptor beta chains presented below share a single source sample, sequenced in a study of T-cell memory formation after mild COVID-19. MiXCR, run by TCRdb on the 5' RACE reads, gives a single entry per CDR3 protein. The data show 530,000 or so distinct CDR3 sequences, with about 18% seen just once and roughly 8.2% held by the top ten. Sequenced material: PBMCs or a T cell subset sorted from them (not recorded which). These receptors originate from an adult woman who had mild COVID-19 (a few samples of this study predate the infection). Cell type and time point are not known.

As for this clonotype: Possible read error: a much larger clone is one base away. This chain links TRBV5-1 with TRBJ1-1; D is undetermined. CDR1 is SGHRS and CDR2 is YFSETQ in the germline V gene. Trimming pared 4 bases from V and 2 bases from J, leaving 18 bases between. The CDR3 sequence is 16 residues long. The CDR3 protein is CASSPTPQCSNTEAFF. CDR3 nucleotides: TGCGCCAGCAGCCCGACCCCACAGTGTTCAAACACTGAAGCTTTCTTT.

This rearrangement joins TRBV7-9 to TRBJ1-2; D ambiguous. The V end was cut by 2 bases, the J end by 1 base, with 11 bases between. Germline V gives CDR1 SEHNR, CDR2 FQNEAQ (reference sequence). The CDR3 extends over 15 amino acids. CDR3 residues: CASSLSWRINYGYTF. CDR3 sequence (DNA): TGTGCCAGCAGCTTAAGTTGGCGAATTAACTATGGCTACACCTTC.

The DNA of the CDR3 is TGTGCCAGCAGTGCCTCGACAGGGGGGCCTAACACAGATACGCAGTATTTT. This sequence encodes CASSASTGGPNTDTQYF. V and J are TRBV25-1 and TRBJ2-3; 9 bases agree with TRBD1. This CDR3 region has 17 residues. Losses at the gene ends were 4 bases for V and 2 bases for J; bases not matched to a gene: 10. CDR1 is MGHDK and CDR2 is SYGVNS in the germline V gene.

There are a few counts of this clonotype. DNA for the CDR3: TGTGCCTGGAGTTCGTATGCTTATGAGCAGTTCTTC. It yields the protein CAWSSYAYEQFF. The chain recombines TRBV30 with TRBJ2-1; D not certain. Germline CDR1 and CDR2: GTSNPN and SVGIG (reference sequence). Trimming shortened V by 2 bases and J by 8 bases, and 10 bases separated the two germline ends. The length of the CDR3 is 12 residues. Full variable domain (outside the CDR3, taken from reference TRBV30 and TRBJ2-1): SQTIHQWPATLVQPVGSPLSLECTVEGTSNPNLYWYRQAAGRGLQLLFYSVGIGQISSEVPQNLSASRPQDRQFILSSKKLLLSDSGFYLCAWSSYAYEQFFGPGTRLTVL.

The chain carries TRBV2 and TRBJ2-2; D is possibly TRBD2 (5 bases). With 3 bases removed from V and 5 bases from J, the gap between germline ends came to 7 bases. This CDR3 has 13 amino acids. From germline, CDR1 is SNHLY and CDR2 FYNNEI. CDR3 in amino acids: CASSEGETGELFF. CDR3 sequence (DNA): TGTGCCAGCAGTGAGGGAGAGACCGGGGAGCTGTTTTTT.

This clonotype was detected a few times. The chain has TRBV27 and TRBJ1-5, with 9 bases that match TRBD1. The CDR3 extends over 14 amino acids. The V segment lost 6 bases and the J segment 9 bases; nucleotides outside the gene matches: 9. The germline V gene encodes CDR1 MNHEY and CDR2 SMNVEV (reference sequence). This CDR3 reads CASRGTGLSRPQHF. CDR3 coding DNA: TGTGCCAGCAGGGGGACAGGGTTGTCACGGCCCCAGCATTTT.

CDR3 nucleotides: TGCGCCAGCAGCCCCCTCACGTTTCGCACAGATACGCAGTATTTT. It is translated as CASSPLTFRTDTQYF. The V call is TRBV4-1, the J call TRBJ2-3; D is uncertain. This CDR3 contains 15 residues. CDR1 and CDR2 (germline): MGHRA, YSYEKL. V was cut by 4 bases and J by 1 base, with 12 bases left in between.

This clonotype was detected a few times. The chain has TRBV13 and TRBJ2-5; TRBD2 aligns across 9 bases. Unmatched junction bases numbered 12, after V lost 4 bases and J lost 6 bases. Germline values: CDR1 PRHDT, CDR2 FYEKMQ (reference sequence). This CDR3 contains 16 residues. The CDR3 protein is CASSSTPREGRKTQYF. In DNA form, the CDR3 reads TGTGCCAGCAGCTCCACCCCGCGGGAGGGCCGAAAGACCCAGTACTTC.

The V gene is TRBV6-5, the J gene TRBJ1-2, with TRBD1 as a possible D gene (6 bases). Germline loops: CDR1 MNHEY, CDR2 SVGAGI. CDR3 length: 14 amino acids. The V end was cut by 2 bases, the J end by 3 bases, with 10 bases between. The CDR3 DNA sequence: TGTGCCAGCAGTTACCGGACAGCCGACTATGGCTACACCTTC. Amino acids: CASSYRTADYGYTF.

The rearrangement uses TRBV7-9 and TRBJ2-1; D could derive from TRBD1 or TRBD2 (6 bases each). The CDR3 spans 13 residues. The V end was cut by 4 bases, the J end by 8 bases, with 12 bases between. In germline, CDR1 is SEHNR, CDR2 FQNEAQ (reference sequence). The CDR3 here is CASSSSRGDEQFF. CDR3 sequence (DNA): TGTGCCAGCAGCTCGTCTAGGGGGGATGAGCAGTTCTTC.

This clonotype has just one count. This chain links TRBV7-9 with TRBJ1-2, with 9 bases identical to TRBD1. The V segment lost 5 bases and the J segment 8 bases; nucleotides outside the gene matches: 6. The CDR3 runs to 13 residues. Germline V CDR1 and CDR2: SEHNR, FQNEAQ (reference sequence). Here the CDR3 DNA reads TGTGCCAGCAGCACCGGGACAGGGCCCGGCTACACCTTC. It specifies CASSTGTGPGYTF.

This clonotype has just a few counts. The V call is TRBV27, the J call TRBJ1-1, with 11 bases aligning to TRBD1. The trim removed 4 bases at V and 5 bases at J, leaving 3 bases unmatched. The germline gives CDR1 MNHEY, CDR2 SMNVEV (reference sequence). The length of the CDR3 is 14 residues. In DNA form, the CDR3 reads TGTGCCAGCAGTTCGGGACAGGGGGTTACTGAAGCTTTCTTT. Its translation is CASSSGQGVTEAFF.

The V and J genes are TRBV7-2 and TRBJ1-2; TRBD1 agrees at 11 bases. The CDR3 runs 18 residues. The trim removed 2 bases at V and 0 bases at J, leaving 8 bases unmatched. CDR1 and CDR2 from the germline V gene are SGHTA and FQGNSA. CDR3 DNA: TGTGCCAGCAGCTTAACCGGGACAGGGGGTACGCCTAACTATGGCTACACCTTC. Translation: CASSLTGTGGTPNYGYTF.

This clonotype was seen repeatedly, ten times or more. The chain is built from TRBV2 and TRBJ1-1, with 7 bases lining up with TRBD1. V was pared by 1 base and J by 7 bases, with 9 bases of the junction left unmatched. The CDR3 covers 15 residues. Germline values: CDR1 SNHLY, CDR2 FYNNEI. CDR3 residues: CASSEGGGGQFEAFF. Here the CDR3 DNA reads TGTGCCAGCAGTGAAGGGGGAGGGGGACAGTTTGAAGCTTTCTTT.